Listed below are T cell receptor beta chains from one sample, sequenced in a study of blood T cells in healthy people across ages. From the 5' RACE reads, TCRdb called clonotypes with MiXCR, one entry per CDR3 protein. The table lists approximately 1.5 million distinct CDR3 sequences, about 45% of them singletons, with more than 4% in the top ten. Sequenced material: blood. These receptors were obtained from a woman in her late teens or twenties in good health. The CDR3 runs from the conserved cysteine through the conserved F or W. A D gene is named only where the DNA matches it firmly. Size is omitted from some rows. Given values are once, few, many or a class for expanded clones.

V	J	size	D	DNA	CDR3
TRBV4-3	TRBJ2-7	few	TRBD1	TGCGCCAGCAGCCAAGGGCAGGGGGTTTTCTACGAGCAGTACTTC	CASSQGQGVFYEQYF
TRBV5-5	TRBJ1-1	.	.	TGTGCCAGCAGCTTGATACAGGGAGTTAACACTGAAGCTTTCTTT	CASSLIQGVNTEAFF
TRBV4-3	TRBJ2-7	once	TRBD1	TGCGCCAGCAGCCAAAATGCGGACAGGGCCTACGAGCAGTACTTC	CASSQNADRAYEQYF
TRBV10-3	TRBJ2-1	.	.	TGTGCCATCAGACCGACAGTTCTCAGCTCCTACAATGAGCAGTTCTTC	CAIRPTVLSSYNEQFF
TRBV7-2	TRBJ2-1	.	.	TGTGCCAGCAGCTTAGTAGGGGTGCAGTTCTTC	CASSLVGVQFF
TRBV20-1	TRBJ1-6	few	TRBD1	TGCAGTGCAACCACAGGGGGATATAATTCACCCCTCCACTTT	CSATTGGYNSPLHF
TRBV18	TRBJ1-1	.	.	TGTGCCAGCTCACCAATTCTCACTGAAGCTTTCTTT	CASSPILTEAFF
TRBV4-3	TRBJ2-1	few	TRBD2	TGCGCCAGCAGCCAAGGCCTAGCGGGAGAGGGTGAGCAGTTCTTC	CASSQGLAGEGEQFF
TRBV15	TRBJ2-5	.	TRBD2	TGTGCCACCAGCGGGGGAGGGTCCAGCCTCGTGGAGACCCAGTACTTC	CATSGGGSSLVETQYF
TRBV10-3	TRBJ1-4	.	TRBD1	TGTGCCATCAGCGGACAGGAGAATGAAAAACTGTTTTTT	CAISGQENEKLFF
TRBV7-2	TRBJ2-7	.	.	TGTGCCAGCAGTTCATGGTGGACCGCCTACGAGCAGTACTTC	CASSSWWTAYEQYF
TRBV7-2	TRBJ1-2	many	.	TGTGCCAGCAGCTTAGGACCTCTACCGTATGGCTACACCTTC	CASSLGPLPYGYTF
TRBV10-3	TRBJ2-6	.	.	TGTGCCATCAGTGAGTGGGGGACCGGGGCCAACGTCCTGACTTTC	CAISEWGTGANVLTF
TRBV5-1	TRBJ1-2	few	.	TGCGCCAGCAGCTTCACGACAGGACGATATGGCTACACCTTC	CASSFTTGRYGYTF
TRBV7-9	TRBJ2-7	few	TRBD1	TGTGCCAGCAGCTACAAGGACAGGCCCTACGAGCAGTACTTC	CASSYKDRPYEQYF
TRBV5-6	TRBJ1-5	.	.	TGTGCCAGCAGCTGGCCTGGTCAGCCCCAGCATTTT	CASSWPGQPQHF
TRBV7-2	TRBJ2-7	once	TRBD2	TGTGCCAGCAGTTATGGGACTAGCGGGGCCGAGCAGTACTTC	CASSYGTSGAEQYF
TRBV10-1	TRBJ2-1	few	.	TGCGCCAGCAGTGAGTCCGAGTTGGGGACCGCTAAGCAGTTCTTC	CASSESELGTAKQFF
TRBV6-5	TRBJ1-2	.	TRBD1	TGTGCCAGCAAAAGACAGGGGGACTATGGCTACACCTTC	CASKRQGDYGYTF
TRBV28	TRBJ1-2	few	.	TGTGCCAGCAGTCAAGGACTTTCCACATATGGCTACACCTTC	CASSQGLSTYGYTF
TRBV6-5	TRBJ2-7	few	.	TGTGCCAGCAGAGTAGGGGAGGAGCAGTACTTC	CASRVGEEQYF
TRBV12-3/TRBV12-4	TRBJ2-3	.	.	TGTGCCAGCAGTCCCTCGGGCAGGGCGGGAGATACGCAGTATTTT	CASSPSGRAGDTQYF
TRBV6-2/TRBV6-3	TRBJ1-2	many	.	TGTGCCAGCAGCACAGGGAGAGGCTACACCTTC	CASSTGRGYTF
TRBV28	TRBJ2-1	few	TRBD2	TGTGCCAGCAGTGTGGCAAGCGGGAACTCCTACAATGAGCAGTTCTTC	CASSVASGNSYNEQFF
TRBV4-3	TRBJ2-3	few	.	TGCGCCAGCAGCGCGGCGGGACCCGGGGCAGATACGCAGTATTTT	CASSAAGPGADTQYF
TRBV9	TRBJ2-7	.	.	TGTGCCAGCAGTCCGGGGGTAAGTTGGACCGAGCAGTACTTC	CASSPGVSWTEQYF
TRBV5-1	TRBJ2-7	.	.	TGCGCCAGCAGCTTGGAACAGCCTTACTACGAGCAGTACTTC	CASSLEQPYYEQYF
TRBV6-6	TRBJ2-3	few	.	TGTGCCAGCAGGCCCCCGGGCCCGGGTACGCAGTATTTT	CASRPPGPGTQYF
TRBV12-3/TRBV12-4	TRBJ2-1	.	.	TGTGCCAGCAGTTCCCTTGGCGAGGCCTACAATGAGCAGTTCTTC	CASSSLGEAYNEQFF
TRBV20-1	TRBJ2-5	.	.	TGCAGTGCTAACGGGGACTTGGGAGCCCAGTACTTC	CSANGDLGAQYF
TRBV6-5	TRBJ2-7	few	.	TGTGCCAGCAGTTTAGGCAGGTCCCCCTACAATGAGCAGTACTTC	CASSLGRSPYNEQYF
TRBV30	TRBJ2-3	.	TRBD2	TGTGCCTGGAGTCAGAGCGGGGGGCGGACAGATACGCAGTATTTT	CAWSQSGGRTDTQYF
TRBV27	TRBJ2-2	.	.	TGTGCCAGCAGTTCAATCATAAAGACCGGGGAGCTGTTTTTT	CASSSIIKTGELFF
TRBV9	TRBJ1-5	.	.	TGTGCCAGCAGCGTAGGGCTGTATAGCAATCAGCCCCAGCATTTT	CASSVGLYSNQPQHF
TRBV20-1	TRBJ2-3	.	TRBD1	TGCAGTGCTGGCAGGGGGCGATTATCAGATACGCAGTATTTT	CSAGRGRLSDTQYF
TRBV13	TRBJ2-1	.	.	TGTGCCAGCAGCCCCTGGGCCGGGAGCTCCTACAATGAGCAGTTCTTC	CASSPWAGSSYNEQFF
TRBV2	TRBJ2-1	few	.	TGTGCCAGCAGAGCCTCGGACTCCCGAGGTGAGCAGTTCTTC	CASRASDSRGEQFF
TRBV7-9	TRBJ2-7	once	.	TGTGCCAGCAGGTTCCCAGGGGACGAGCAGTACTTC	CASRFPGDEQYF
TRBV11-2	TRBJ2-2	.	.	TGTGCCAGCAGCTTAGATATCTGGGGGTCCGGGGAGCTGTTTTTT	CASSLDIWGSGELFF
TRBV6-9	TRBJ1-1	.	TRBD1	TGTGCCAGCAGTTACCGACAGGGGTCGAACACTGAAGCTTTCTTT	CASSYRQGSNTEAFF
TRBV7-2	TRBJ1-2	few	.	TGTGCCAGCAGCTTAAACAGGCAAGATGGCTACACCTTC	CASSLNRQDGYTF
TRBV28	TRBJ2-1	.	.	TGTGCCAGCACCCACCCCGGTTTGGGGCTACCAAAGCAGTTCTTC	CASTHPGLGLPKQFF
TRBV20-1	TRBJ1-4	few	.	TGCAGTGCTAGAGATCTGGACGAAAAACTGTTTTTT	CSARDLDEKLFF
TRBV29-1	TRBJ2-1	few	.	TGCAGCGTTGAAGATCCACAGGGCGTGGGAGAGCAGTTCTTC	CSVEDPQGVGEQFF
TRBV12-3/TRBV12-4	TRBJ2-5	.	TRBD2	TGTGCCAACACCTGGAGCGGGGGTGGCGAGACCCAGTACTTC	CANTWSGGGETQYF
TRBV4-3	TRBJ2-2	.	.	TGCGCCAGCAGCCAAGATCGGGACACCAACACCGGGGAGCTGTTTTTT	CASSQDRDTNTGELFF
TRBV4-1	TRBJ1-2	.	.	TGCGCCAGCAGCCAAGAAGTCGGGCAGACCTTCTATGGCTACACCTTC	CASSQEVGQTFYGYTF
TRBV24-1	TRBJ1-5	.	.	TGTGCCACCAGCGAGGGATCCGTATGGAGCAATCAGCCCCAGCATTTT	CATSEGSVWSNQPQHF
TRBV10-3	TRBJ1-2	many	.	TGTGCCATCAGTGACTCGGGACACGAGTTCCCCTACACCTTC	CAISDSGHEFPYTF
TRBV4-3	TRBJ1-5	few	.	TGCGCCAGCAGCCAGGGCAGGGGTTCCCATCAGCCCCAGCATTTT	CASSQGRGSHQPQHF
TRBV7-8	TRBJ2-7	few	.	TGTGCCAGCAGCTCCCAAGAATCCTACGAGCAGTACTTC	CASSSQESYEQYF